The sample holds a few counts of the clone carrying this T cell receptor (beta chain). The CDR3 consists of 15 residues. Trimming pared 2 bases from V and 0 bases from J, leaving 10 bases between. Per germline, CDR1 LNHDA and CDR2 SQIVND (reference sequence). Some clones are missing from TCRdb's copy, which holds only in-frame ones; the method was immunoSEQ multiplex PCR. Here the sample spans 120,000 to 150,000 clones, roughly nine tenths being singletons. The data are from a study of blood T cell repertoires in COVID-19. The receptor was isolated from an older woman with active COVID-19. The rearrangement joins TRBV19 to TRBJ1-2; no reliable D call. Sequencing was done on a sample of peripheral blood. The CDR3 DNA is TGTGCCAGTAGTATATCTACGGGAGCTAACTATGGCTACACCTTC. As protein: CASSISTGANYGYTF.